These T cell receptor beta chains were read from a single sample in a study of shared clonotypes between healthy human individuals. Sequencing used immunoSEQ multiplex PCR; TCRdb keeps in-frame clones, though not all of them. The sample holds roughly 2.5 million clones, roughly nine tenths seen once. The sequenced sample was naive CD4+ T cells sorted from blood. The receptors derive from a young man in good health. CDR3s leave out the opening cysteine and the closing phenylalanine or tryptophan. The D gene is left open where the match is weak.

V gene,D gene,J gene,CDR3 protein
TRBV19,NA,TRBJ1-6,ASTHGQGETPLH
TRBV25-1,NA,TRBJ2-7,ASSLRRGYEQY
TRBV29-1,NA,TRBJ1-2,SVEDGLGGYT
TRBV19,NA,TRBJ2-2,ASSLGTVFTGELF
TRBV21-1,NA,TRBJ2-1,ASSKGGQRGNEQF
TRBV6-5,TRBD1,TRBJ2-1,ASSSPRGRGSNEQF
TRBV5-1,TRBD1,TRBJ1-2,ASSIGTGGKGYT
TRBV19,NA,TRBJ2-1,ASSLGLADSSYNEQF
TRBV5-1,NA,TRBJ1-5,ASSLDRVNQPQH
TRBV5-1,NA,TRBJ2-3,ASSSGDSGQQY
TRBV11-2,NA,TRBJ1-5,ASSLGGSNQPQH
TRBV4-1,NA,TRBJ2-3,ASSQPTREDTQY
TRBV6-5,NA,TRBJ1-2,ASSRDSNYGYT
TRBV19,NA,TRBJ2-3,ASSIEPTNTQY
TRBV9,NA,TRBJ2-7,ASSSGEQY
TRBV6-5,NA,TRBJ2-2,ASSYSTARIAGELF
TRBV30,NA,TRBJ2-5,AWRASSETQY
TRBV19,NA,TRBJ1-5,ASSIRDNQPQH
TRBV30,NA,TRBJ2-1,AWRRRGYNEQF
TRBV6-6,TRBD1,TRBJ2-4,ASTKGQEAKNIQY
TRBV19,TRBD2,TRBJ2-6,ASKPLAGLLPGANVLT
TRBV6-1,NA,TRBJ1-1,ASSEPEAF
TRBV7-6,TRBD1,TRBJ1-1,ASSVQGGMNTEAF
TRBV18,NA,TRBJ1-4,ASSPQGFNEKLF
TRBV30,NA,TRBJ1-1,AWSVETEAF
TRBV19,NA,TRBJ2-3,ASSIRDTQY
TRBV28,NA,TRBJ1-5,ASSTTYRELQPQH
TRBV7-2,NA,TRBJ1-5,ASSSSHGGHSNQPQH